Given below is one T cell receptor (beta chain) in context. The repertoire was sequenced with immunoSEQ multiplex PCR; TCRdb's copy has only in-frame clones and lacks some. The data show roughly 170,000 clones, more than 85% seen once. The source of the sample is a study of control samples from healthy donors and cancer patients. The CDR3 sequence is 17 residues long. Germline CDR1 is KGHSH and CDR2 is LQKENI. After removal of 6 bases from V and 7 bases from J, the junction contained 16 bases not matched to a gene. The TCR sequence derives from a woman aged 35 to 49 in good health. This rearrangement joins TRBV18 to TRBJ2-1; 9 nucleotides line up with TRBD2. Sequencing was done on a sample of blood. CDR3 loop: CASSRIISGGPENEQFF. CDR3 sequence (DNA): TGTGCCAGCTCCCGTATTATTAGCGGGGGTCCCGAAAATGAGCAGTTCTTC.